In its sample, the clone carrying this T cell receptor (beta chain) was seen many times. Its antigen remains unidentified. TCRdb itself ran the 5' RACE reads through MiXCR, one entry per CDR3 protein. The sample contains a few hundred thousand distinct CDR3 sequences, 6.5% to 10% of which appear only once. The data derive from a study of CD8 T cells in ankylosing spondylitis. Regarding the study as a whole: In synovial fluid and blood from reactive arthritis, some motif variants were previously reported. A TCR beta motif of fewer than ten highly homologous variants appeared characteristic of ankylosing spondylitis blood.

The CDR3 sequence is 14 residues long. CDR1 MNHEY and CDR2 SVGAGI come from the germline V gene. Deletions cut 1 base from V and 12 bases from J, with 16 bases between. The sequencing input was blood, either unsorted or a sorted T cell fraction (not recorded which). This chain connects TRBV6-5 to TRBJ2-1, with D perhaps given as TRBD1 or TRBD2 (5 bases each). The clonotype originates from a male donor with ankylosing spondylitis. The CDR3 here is CASSYLGSGTGQFF. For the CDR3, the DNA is TGTGCCAGCAGTTACTTAGGTTCGGGGACGGGGCAGTTCTTC.